A single sample gave rise to the 27 T cell receptor beta chains below, sequenced in a study of vaccination and CD4 T cells after COVID-19. The antigens for these receptors are not known. The Oncomine TCR Beta short-read assay was applied to DNA of cultured CD4+ T cells. TCRdb passed the PCR reads through MiXCR, listing each CDR3 protein once. The data contain some 9,500 distinct CDR3 sequences, roughly 51% of them singletons. Specified treatment: roughly 11-day PBMC culture with coronavirus spike peptide pools or control peptides (ViraFEST assay). Sequencing used CD4+ T cells from blood, cultured in vitro. All receptors come from a human donor who had recovered from COVID-19.

The chain carries TRBV6-5 and TRBJ2-3; no firm D call. There are 15 residues in the CDR3. Germline assignment: CDR1 MNHEY and CDR2 SVGAGI. Trimming pared 1 base from V and 6 bases from J, leaving 14 bases between. CDR3 bases: TGTGCCAGCAGTTACTTTCTGGGTAGTACGGATACGCAGTATTTT. Protein: CASSYFLGSTDTQYF.

This chain connects TRBV14 to TRBJ1-6, with a weak D call TRBD1 (6 bases). In germline, CDR1 is SGHDN, CDR2 FVKESK. This CDR3 has 16 amino acids. V dropped 2 bases and J dropped 8 bases, with 16 bases sitting between them. The CDR3 sequence is CASSQLGGLPYSPLHF. As DNA, the CDR3 is TGTGCCAGCAGCCAATTAGGGGGACTGCCATATTCACCCCTCCACTTT.

This chain connects TRBV20-1 to TRBJ2-1, with D perhaps matching TRBD1 (5 bases). Germline V gives CDR1 DFQATT, CDR2 SNEGSKA (reference sequence). Trimming shortened V by 6 bases and J by 2 bases, and 14 bases separated the two germline ends. The CDR3 is made up of 14 amino acids. The CDR3 DNA reads as TGCAGTGCGAACAGAGAACAGGCCTACAATGAGCAGTTCTTC. Translating gives CSANREQAYNEQFF.

The chain couples TRBV10-3 to TRBJ2-1; 12 bases match TRBD2. The V and J ends lost 6 bases and 5 bases, in that order; junction bases with no gene match: 5. This CDR3 spans 15 amino acids. Germline CDR1 and CDR2: ENHRY and SYGVKD. The CDR3 spells CAISQTSGGNNEQFF. In DNA form, the CDR3 reads TGTGCCATCAGCCAAACTAGCGGGGGGAACAATGAGCAGTTCTTC.

The V call is TRBV20-1, the J call TRBJ1-4, with D unclear. The CDR3 extends over 13 amino acids. From germline, CDR1 is DFQATT and CDR2 SNEGSKA (reference sequence). The V end lost 1 base, the J end lost 4 bases, and 7 bases lay between the germline ends. The CDR3, as DNA: TGCAGTGCTAGAGTGCCCAATAATGAAAAACTGTTTTTT. Encoded protein: CSARVPNNEKLFF.

The gene calls are TRBV6-1 and TRBJ1-1; D ambiguous. V lost 6 bases and J 3 bases, leaving 11 bases between the germline ends. From germline, CDR1 is MNHNS and CDR2 SASEGT. The CDR3 has 13 amino acids. CDR3 residues: CASSRREDTEAFF. The CDR3 DNA follows: TGTGCCAGCAGCCGCCGTGAAGACACTGAAGCTTTCTTT.

The chain carries TRBV25-1 and TRBJ2-1; 15 bases are a match to TRBD2. The V gene's germline CDR1 is MGHDK and CDR2 SYGVNS. The CDR3 is 21 residues long. With V trimmed by 1 base and J by 7 bases, 17 bases remained unmatched. The CDR3 region has the DNA TGTGCCAGCAGTGAATCCCCCCGGGAAATGGGGACTAGCGGGAGGTGGAATGAGCAGTTCTTC. This translates into CASSESPREMGTSGRWNEQFF.

The chain carries TRBV4-2 and TRBJ1-4, with D unclear. Between the trimmed V and J ends, which lost 0 bases and 8 bases, there was a span of 10 bases. Germline V gives CDR1 LGHNA, CDR2 YNFKEQ. The CDR3 extends over 14 amino acids. CDR3 in amino acids: CASSQDLGKEKLFF. Here the CDR3 DNA reads TGTGCCAGCAGCCAAGATTTGGGAAAGGAAAAACTGTTTTTT.

CDR3 sequence reads: CASSLSMNTEAFF. The CDR3, as DNA: TGTGCCAGCAGCTTAAGCATGAACACTGAAGCTTTCTTT. The rearrangement uses TRBV7-2 and TRBJ1-1; D unclear. The V end was cut by 2 bases, the J end by 0 bases, with 4 bases between. The CDR3 is 13 amino acids. Germline CDR1 SGHTA, CDR2 FQGNSA.

In its sample, this clonotype ranks as medium-sized. V usage is TRBV28 and J usage is TRBJ2-7, with 11 bases identical to TRBD1. The CDR3 sequence is 15 residues long. The junction had 6 bases not matched to a gene; V was cut back by 6 bases and J by 2 bases. Germline V gene lookup returns CDR1 MDHEN and CDR2 SYDVKM. CDR3: CASRRTGGRAYEQYF. In nucleotides, the CDR3 is TGTGCCAGCAGACGGACAGGGGGCCGAGCCTACGAGCAGTACTTC. The full variable domain, completed using reference TRBV28 and TRBJ2-7, is DVKVTQSSRYLVKRTGEKVFLECVQDMDHENMFWYRQDPGLGLRLIYFSYDVKMKEKGDIPEGYSVSREKKERFSLILESASTNQTSMYLCASRRTGGRAYEQYFGPGTRLTVT.

V is TRBV2 and J is TRBJ2-7; 7 nucleotides line up with TRBD1. The trim removed 7 bases at V and 2 bases at J, leaving 5 bases unmatched. Looked up from germline, CDR1 is SNHLY and CDR2 is FYNNEI. There are 13 residues in the CDR3. The DNA of the CDR3 is TGTGCCAGCACTCGGGGACAGACCTACGAGCAGTACTTC. The encoded protein is CASTRGQTYEQYF.

V and J are TRBV12-3 or TRBV12-4 and TRBJ2-7; 7 nucleotides line up with TRBD2. The CDR3 is 15 amino acids. Trimming cost V 4 bases and J 2 bases; bases outside gene matches: 8. As DNA, the CDR3 is TGTGCCAGCAGTTGGGGGAGGGGTGGGCCCTACGAGCAGTACTTC. Residues: CASSWGRGGPYEQYF.

The sample holds one count of this clonotype. The chain links TRBV7-3 to TRBJ2-2; 11 bases match TRBD1. Germline CDR1 SGHTA, CDR2 FQGTGA. The CDR3 is 14 residues long. V lost 4 bases and J lost 6; bases outside the gene matches: 1. As DNA, the CDR3 is TGTGCCAGCAGCTCGGGACAGGGGGCCGGGGAGCTGTTTTTT. It is translated as CASSSGQGAGELFF.

The V call is TRBV9, the J call TRBJ1-2, with D unclear. The germline V gene encodes CDR1 SGDLS and CDR2 YYNGEE. CDR3 length: 12 amino acids. Deletions cut 7 bases from V and 6 bases from J, with 13 bases between. The DNA for the CDR3 is TGTGCCAGCCGGAGGTCGACTGATGGCTACACCTTC. Translating gives CASRRSTDGYTF.

This rearrangement joins TRBV27 to TRBJ1-5; D is undetermined. The CDR3 contains 13 residues. V dropped 6 bases and J dropped 2 bases, with 8 bases sitting between them. Germline assignment: CDR1 MNHEY and CDR2 SMNVEV (reference sequence). CDR3 sequence (DNA): TGTGCCAGCAGAGAGGAGGGCAATCAGCCCCAGCATTTT. Protein product: CASREEGNQPQHF.

This CDR3 reads CASLKSGAGAYGYTF. The CDR3 nucleotides are TGTGCCAGCCTGAAGTCAGGGGCCGGCGCTTATGGCTACACCTTC. V is TRBV6-2 or TRBV6-3 and J is TRBJ1-2; perhaps TRBD1 as D (6 bases). The CDR3 extends over 15 amino acids. CDR1 and CDR2 (germline): MNHEY, SVGEGT. Trimming removed 8 bases from V and 5 bases from J, with 21 bases in between.

The chain uses TRBV3-1 and TRBJ2-3, with no clear D. This CDR3 spans 14 amino acids. The V gene's germline CDR1 is LGHDT and CDR2 YNNKEL (reference sequence). Trimming took 3 bases from V and 2 from J, leaving 9 bases between them. CDR3 coding DNA: TGTGCCAGCAGCCAGGCTGGGTTCACAGATACGCAGTATTTT. Translating it yields CASSQAGFTDTQYF.

The genes are TRBV6-2 or TRBV6-3 and TRBJ2-7; 9 nucleotides agree with TRBD1. J was trimmed by 1 base and V by 5 bases; bases with no gene match: 15. Germline CDR1 MNHEY, CDR2 SVGEGT. The CDR3 is 18 amino acids. The CDR3 loop is CASSTPGQGGFTSYEQYF. The CDR3 DNA reads TGTGCCAGCAGTACCCCGGGACAGGGTGGTTTTACGTCCTACGAGCAGTACTTC.

As DNA, the CDR3 is TGTGCCAGCAAAAGTCAGGGAGGGACTGAAGCTTTCTTT. The encoded protein is CASKSQGGTEAFF. This chain uses TRBV2 with TRBJ1-1; possibly TRBD1 for D (5 bases). The CDR3 covers 13 residues. Germline loops: CDR1 SNHLY, CDR2 FYNNEI. The V end was cut by 7 bases, the J end by 5 bases, with 14 bases between.

The genes are TRBV11-3 and TRBJ2-2; 8 nucleotides agree with TRBD2. With V trimmed by 6 bases and J by 7 bases, 7 bases remained unmatched. The CDR3 is 14 amino acids. CDR1 SGHNT and CDR2 YENEEA come from the germline V gene. Here the CDR3 reads CASSLAGVLGELFF. As DNA, the CDR3 is TGTGCCAGCAGTCTAGCGGGTGTACTCGGGGAGCTGTTTTTT.

This clonotype was counted between two and nine times. V is TRBV21-1 and J is TRBJ2-5. TRBV21-1 is termed a pseudogene. This CDR3 has 14 amino acids. The CDR3 region is CASSKNRQEETQYF. The CDR3 nucleotides are TGTGCCAGCAGCAAAAATCGGCAGGAAGAGACCCAGTACTTC.

The CDR3 reads CASSITGGRQPQHF. In DNA, the CDR3 is TGTGCCAGTAGTATAACGGGGGGCAGGCAGCCCCAGCATTTT. The chain joins TRBV19 to TRBJ1-5; D perhaps matches TRBD1 (6 bases). Trimming shortened V by 2 bases and J by 7 bases, and 12 bases separated the two germline ends. The CDR3 covers 14 residues. In germline, CDR1 is LNHDA, CDR2 SQIVND (reference sequence).

This clonotype was observed a few times. The chain joins TRBV28 to TRBJ2-6; D unresolved. Per the germline V gene, CDR1 is MDHEN and CDR2 is SYDVKM. Trimming took 6 bases from V and 4 from J, leaving 10 bases between them. The length of the CDR3 is 14 residues. The CDR3 is CASSPRPGANVLTF. The CDR3 DNA reads as TGTGCCAGCAGCCCTCGGCCCGGGGCCAACGTCCTGACTTTC.

The CDR3 sequence is CASSFRGQRGYTF. DNA for the CDR3: TGTGCCAGCAGCTTCAGAGGGCAGCGTGGCTACACCTTC. The chain joins TRBV7-2 to TRBJ1-2, with D uncertain. Deletions cut 3 bases from V and 7 bases from J, with 12 bases between. The CDR3 has 13 amino acids. Germline-derived CDR1 and CDR2 are SGHTA and FQGNSA.

This chain uses TRBV15 with TRBJ1-5; D remains unclear. The ends were cut back, 0 bases at V and 3 bases at J, with 9 bases in the middle. The CDR3 is 15 residues long. Germline V gives CDR1 LNHNV, CDR2 YYDKDF (reference sequence). CDR3 sequence: CATSREKGFNQPQHF. In DNA form, the CDR3 reads TGTGCCACCAGCAGAGAGAAAGGGTTCAATCAGCCCCAGCATTTT.

In this sample, this clonotype turned up a few times. The J gene is TRBJ2-3, the V gene TRBV7-2; D gene ambiguous. Germline values: CDR1 SGHTA, CDR2 FQGNSA. Deletions cut 0 bases from V and 8 bases from J, with 9 bases between. There are 13 residues in the CDR3. In DNA form, the CDR3 reads TGTGCCAGCAGCTTAGCAAGCTATGCTACGCAGTATTTT. Translation: CASSLASYATQYF.

With respect to this clonotype: One end of the junction does not line up with germline, which may come from a read error. The V gene is TRBV20-1, the J gene TRBJ2-1; D might be TRBD2 (6 bases). Germline V gene data show CDR1 as DFQATT and CDR2 as SNEGSKA (reference sequence). The CDR3 runs 11 residues. CDR3 coding DNA: TGCAGTGCTGGCCCACTAGCTGGGGGGATCTTC. The encoded protein is CSAGPLAGGIF.